These 14 T cell receptor beta chains were all obtained from the same sample, sequenced in a study of CD8+ T cells in alopecia areata. Treatment of the sample: oral pan-JAK inhibitor, 5-10 mg twice daily. Reverse transcription of extracted RNA yielded cDNA, which provided the sequencing template. TCRdb's table, derived via immunoSEQ multiplex PCR, lists solely in-frame clones and lacks some. This sample yields 150,000 to 200,000 clones, of which over 55% are seen a single time; approximately 0.97% belongs to the top ten. Sequenced here: CD4+ T cells sorted from blood, sampled at week 24, from a patient treated with tofacitinib. The source of these receptors is a human donor with alopecia areata.

V usage is TRBV7-2 and J usage is TRBJ2-3; 12 bases align to TRBD2. Germline values: CDR1 SGHTA, CDR2 FQGNSA. This CDR3 contains 17 residues. Unmatched junction bases numbered 13, after V lost 4 bases and J lost 8 bases. CDR3 residues: CASSSLAGGTHLATQYF. The DNA of the CDR3 is TGTGCCAGCAGCTCCCTAGCGGGGGGGACCCACTTGGCTACGCAGTATTTT.

This clone was seen only a few times. The chain links TRBV6-6 to TRBJ2-6; 7 bases match TRBD1. The V and J ends lost 6 bases and 0 bases, in that order; junction bases with no gene match: 5. CDR3 length: 16 amino acids. The germline V gene has CDR1 MNHNY and CDR2 SVGAGI (reference sequence). The DNA for the CDR3 is TGTGCCAGCAGCAGGGACAGAACCTCTGGGGCCAACGTCCTGACTTTC. Protein sequence: CASSRDRTSGANVLTF.

This chain links TRBV6-5 with TRBJ2-6; D remains ambiguous. Between the trimmed V and J ends, which lost 9 bases and 2 bases, there was a span of 8 bases. CDR3 size: 13 residues. Germline V gives CDR1 MNHEY, CDR2 SVGAGI. CDR3 sequence reads: CASNGPGANVLTF. CDR3 nucleotide sequence: TGTGCCAGTAATGGTCCTGGGGCCAACGTCCTGACTTTC.

This sequence joins TRBV11-1 and TRBJ2-7; no clear D gene. The CDR3 is 15 residues long. Germline lookup yields CDR1 SGHAT and CDR2 FQDESV (reference sequence). Trimming took off 0 bases at V and 1 base at J, with 10 bases between the two ends. CDR3: CASSLASHQSYEQYF. The CDR3 DNA sequence: TGTGCCAGCAGCTTAGCTTCACACCAGTCCTACGAGCAGTACTTC.

Notes on this clone: This same CDR3 is encoded by further DNA sequences in the sample. The rearrangement uses TRBV11-2 and TRBJ1-6; D is undetermined. The germline V and J ends were trimmed by 5 bases and 3 bases, with 5 bases remaining between them. Per the germline V gene, CDR1 is SGHAT and CDR2 is FQNNGV. This CDR3 spans 13 amino acids. CDR3 nucleotide sequence: TGTGCCAGCAGCCCCAGCTATAATTCACCCCTCCACTTT. The encoded protein is CASSPSYNSPLHF.

The V call is TRBV30, the J call TRBJ1-5; D is ambiguous. The CDR3 sequence is 13 residues long. The V gene lost 5 bases and the J gene lost 3 bases, with 11 bases spanning the gap. Germline V gene lookup returns CDR1 GTSNPN and CDR2 SVGIG (reference sequence). The CDR3, as DNA: TGTGCCTGGGGATCCGGGGACAATCAGCCCCAGCATTTT. Translation: CAWGSGDNQPQHF. The complete variable domain, with remaining parts taken from reference TRBV30 and TRBJ1-5, reads SQTIHQWPATLVQPVGSPLSLECTVEGTSNPNLYWYRQAAGRGLQLLFYSVGIGQISSEVPQNLSASRPQDRQFILSSKKLLLSDSGFYLCAWGSGDNQPQHFGDGTRLSIL.

The genes are TRBV9 and TRBJ1-6; D uncertain. V was cut by 2 bases and J by 8 bases, with 8 bases left in between. CDR3 length equals 13 residues. Germline values: CDR1 SGDLS, CDR2 YYNGEE. CDR3 amino acids: CASSVRGDSPLHF. In DNA form, the CDR3 reads TGTGCCAGCAGCGTCCGCGGAGATTCACCCCTCCACTTT.

This clone was picked up a small number of times. The V and J genes are TRBV18 and TRBJ2-3; D gene ambiguous. The CDR3 sequence is 11 residues long. V was shortened by 0 bases and J by 5 bases, with 0 bases between the two germline ends. In germline, CDR1 is KGHSH, CDR2 LQKENI. CDR3 nucleotide sequence: TGTGCCAGCTCACCACCAGATACGCAGTATTTT. This encodes CASSPPDTQYF.

The CDR3 sequence: CSAISQETQYF. The CDR3 DNA is TGCAGCGCCATTTCCCAAGAGACCCAGTACTTC. The rearrangement links TRBV20-1 to TRBJ2-5, with unresolved D. This CDR3 has 11 amino acids. Germline V CDR1 and CDR2: DFQATT, SNEGSKA (reference sequence).

The gene calls are TRBV29-1 and TRBJ2-5; D possibly corresponds to TRBD1 (6 bases). CDR3 length equals 13 residues. Per germline, CDR1 SQVTM and CDR2 ANQGSEA. V was trimmed by 7 bases and J by 1 base, leaving 13 bases between them. CDR3 nucleotide sequence: TGCAGCGCCCGGACAGCGCTCCAAGAGACCCAGTACTTC. This encodes CSARTALQETQYF.

This clone was seen repeatedly, ten times or more. This chain uses TRBV30 with TRBJ1-1; 9 bases agree with TRBD1. Germline lookup yields CDR1 GTSNPN and CDR2 SVGIG (reference sequence). Trimming took 2 bases from V and 4 from J; bases not matched to a gene: 2. The CDR3 spans 13 residues. CDR3 region: CAWSLDRGTEAFF. CDR3 DNA: TGTGCCTGGAGTCTGGACAGGGGCACTGAAGCTTTCTTT.

The chain carries TRBV7-2 and TRBJ1-2; D unclear. V shed 1 base and J shed 0 bases, with 12 bases lying between them. The V gene's germline CDR1 is SGHTA and CDR2 FQGNSA. The CDR3 runs to 16 residues. For the CDR3, the DNA is TGTGCCAGCAGCTTAGTTGGGCCGGGCACTAACTATGGCTACACCTTC. This gives the protein CASSLVGPGTNYGYTF.

This clone appeared a few times. The chain has TRBV4-3 and TRBJ2-1; 7 bases are shared with TRBD2. The CDR3 has 16 residues. Germline CDR1 and CDR2: LGHNA and YSLEER. Trimming removed 0 bases from V and 10 bases from J; junction bases left unmatched: 12. The CDR3 loop reads CASSQDVQRGSGEQFF. CDR3 nucleotides: TGCGCCAGCAGCCAAGATGTCCAGCGGGGTAGCGGCGAGCAGTTCTTC.

The J gene is TRBJ1-1, the V gene TRBV27; D is unresolved. V was shortened by 5 bases and J by 1 base, with 14 bases between the two germline ends. CDR3 length: 15 amino acids. Germline V gene lookup returns CDR1 MNHEY and CDR2 SMNVEV (reference sequence). The CDR3 DNA reads as TGTGCCAGCAGTCCCCCCCCGTGGGGGAACACTGAAGCTTTCTTT. Amino acids: CASSPPPWGNTEAFF.